This T cell receptor (beta chain) was profiled in a study of technical replicates of blood from four donors. Assay: immunoSEQ multiplex PCR; the TCRdb copy retains only in-frame clones and omits some. The sample shows some 70,000 clones, around 91% of them seen only once. J lost 4 bases, V lost 7 bases, and 13 bases had no gene match. The CDR3 contains 15 residues. Germline-derived CDR1 and CDR2 are GTSNPN and SVGIG (reference sequence). The chain combines TRBV30 with TRBJ1-5; TRBD1 matches at 7 bases. The specimen was T cells isolated from PBMCs. This receptor was obtained from a human donor in good health. The CDR3 region has the DNA TGTGCCTTCTCATATATTGACAGGGTAAATCAGCCCCAGCATTTT. This gives the protein CAFSYIDRVNQPQHF.